This T cell receptor beta chain was identified in a study (dated by TCRdb to about 2016). Regarding the research as a whole: The origins of HIV persistence were investigated in individuals who naturally controlled HIV infection.

The library was produced with 5' RACE. Instrument used: Illumina HiSeq 2000. TCRdb trimmed the raw reads at Q25, called clones with MiXCR and kept productive beta chains. When rows share a CDR3 protein, they turn into one entry using the most common DNA and genes. Counted in this sample were 1,000 to 1,500 distinct CDR3 sequences; about 7.2% of them appeared once. Jointly, the top ten make up roughly 14% of the sample. Taking its sample share into account, this clonotype is large (0.1 to 1%). Its antigen target is currently unknown. The record has no base qualities; no much larger clone is one base away. The CDR3 measures 18 amino acids from cysteine to phenylalanine. Kept here is only the CDR3 DNA, which spans 54 bases and is read in frame from base 1. Trimming costs V 5 bases and J 5 bases, and their ends lie 22 bases apart. CDR1 ENHRY and CDR2 SYGVKD were looked up in the germline V gene.

This TCR was recovered from a male donor with HIV. Rearrangement joined TRBV10-3 to TRBJ1-6; the D gene lacks a confident call. The sequenced material came from central memory T cells from blood PBMCs. The intended sense of this specimen's cell subset or site label: central memory CD4+ T cells. CDR3 sequence: CAISSPRIGNLDNSPLHF. The DNA reads as follows: TGTGCCATCAGTAGTCCTCGAATCGGCAACCTAGATAATTCACCCCTCCACTTT.